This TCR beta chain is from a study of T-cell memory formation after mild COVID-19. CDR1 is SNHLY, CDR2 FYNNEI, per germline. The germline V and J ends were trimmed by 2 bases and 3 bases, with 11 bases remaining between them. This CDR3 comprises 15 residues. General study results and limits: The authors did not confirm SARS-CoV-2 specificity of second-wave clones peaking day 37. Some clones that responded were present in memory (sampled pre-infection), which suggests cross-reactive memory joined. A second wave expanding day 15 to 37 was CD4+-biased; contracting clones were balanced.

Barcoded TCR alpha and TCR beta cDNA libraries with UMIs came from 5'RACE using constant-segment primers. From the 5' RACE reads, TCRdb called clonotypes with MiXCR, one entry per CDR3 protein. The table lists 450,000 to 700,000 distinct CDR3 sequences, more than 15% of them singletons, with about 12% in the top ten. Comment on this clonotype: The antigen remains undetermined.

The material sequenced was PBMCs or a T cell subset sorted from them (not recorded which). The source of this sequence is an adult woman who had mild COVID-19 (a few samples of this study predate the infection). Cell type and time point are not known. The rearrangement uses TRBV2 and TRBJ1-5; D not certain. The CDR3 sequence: CASSELHSINQPQHF. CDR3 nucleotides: TGTGCCAGCAGTGAACTCCACAGTATCAATCAGCCCCAGCATTTT.